What follows describes a single TCR beta chain. CDR3 length: 14 residues. Per germline, CDR1 SGDLS and CDR2 YYNGEE. V gave up 3 bases and J gave up 5 bases; unmatched junction bases: 6. Profiling relied on immunoSEQ multiplex PCR, and the TCRdb table lists in-frame clones only, not all of them. The table lists about 49,000 clones, roughly 84% of them singletons. This sample is part of a study of blood T cell repertoires in COVID-19. The sequenced material came from peripheral blood. The rearrangement joins TRBV9 to TRBJ1-1, with 8 bases aligning to TRBD1. The sequence came from a human donor in a cohort sampled during active COVID-19. The DNA of the CDR3 is TGTGCCAGCAGCGCGGACAGGGTTCGGACTGAAGCTTTCTTT. Its translation is CASSADRVRTEAFF. The entire variable domain, with the rest obtained from reference TRBV9 and TRBJ1-1, is as follows: DSGVTQTPKHLITATGQRVTLRCSPRSGDLSVYWYQQSLDQGLQFLIQYYNGEERAKGNILERFSAQQFPDLHSELNLSSLELGDSALYFCASSADRVRTEAFFGQGTRLTVV.